This T cell receptor (beta chain) was obtained from a study of shared clonotypes between healthy human individuals (dated by TCRdb to the early 2020s). In the study overall: The cohort included a few men and a couple of women between 18 and 49 years of age. The study deeply sequenced blood TCR repertoires of several healthy adults to estimate repertoire size and the extent of clonotype sharing between individuals. Between about 0.9 and 9 billion PBMCs per donor were obtained by leukapheresis. For each donor, CD4 naive and CD4 memory were each run on three plates, CD8 naive on two plates, and CD8 memory on one plate. Libraries were prepared and TCR repertoires were sequenced by different laboratories using diverse techniques, in order to increase sequencing depth and limit assay-specific biases. Study-wide findings and limitations: Only blood was sampled, and tissue TCR repertoires likely differ from those in blood. Compared with non-shared clonotypes, clonotypes shared by all four sorted-subset donors had higher generation probabilities. Because the study included only a small number of donors, the genetic and exposure-history diversity represented was limited. Naive subsets generally had larger estimated clonotype richness than memory subsets. Across several donors, 5% to 6% of naive CD4, approximately 3.6% of naive CD8, approximately 2.5% of memory CD4, and 0.4% to 0.45% of memory CD8 clonotypes were shared. Incomplete sequencing was indicated by rarefaction of sorted-subset datasets, despite the large sequencing depth. Pairwise subsampling led to the expectation that sequencing depth would affect the degree of clonotype sharing among donors.

For the CD8 naive samples, CD45RO-negative cells were positively selected for CCR7, yielding a CD45RA+CCR7+ population from which TemRA cells were excluded. Healthy HIV-negative adults with no recently reported acute infections or vaccinations were included as donors. Every donor was a Caucasian adult residing in Nashville, Tennessee, USA. Blood was collected by leukapheresis, and PBMCs were isolated by Ficoll-Histopaque density gradient centrifugation and then cryopreserved in liquid nitrogen vapor phase. Purity and quantity of every magnetically sorted T cell population were checked by analytical flow cytometry. Each sorted fraction had its genomic DNA isolated and then quantified by UV absorbance on a Nanodrop 2000c. Using the deep immunoSEQ assay, multiplex PCR amplified TCR CDR3 regions from genomic DNA. Genomic DNA extracted from each cell subset was distributed evenly over all wells of several immunoSEQ 96-well plates, and each plate served as one replicate. For sorted subsets, 150 to 200 ng genomic DNA, equal to approximately 30,000 T cell genomes, was loaded into each replicate PCR. Purified libraries were quantified with a Qubit 3.0 fluorometer, sized on a Bioanalyzer 2100, and re-quantified with the KAPA Library Quantification kit. Every immunoSEQ 96-well plate was sequenced on a separate single-read 150-cycle Illumina NextSeq 550 flow cell. As for the authors' bioinformatics: Because only junctional sequences without quality scores were contained in the immunoSEQ output, filtering matching that applied to full-length reads could not be performed. Sequences were annotated with PyIR, a Python wrapper for IgBLAST v1.9, and V/J genes and CDR3 were assigned using IMGT germline references. Reads with weak V/J assignments (E-value above 1e-6), missing CDR3, stop codons, out-of-frame junctions, or ambiguous translated residues were removed. V3J clonotypes were defined as sequences sharing an identical inferred V gene, J gene, and CDR3 amino acid sequence. Percentage overlap between repertoires was calculated by dividing the number of shared unique clonotypes by the size of the smaller repertoire. Richness of each repertoire was evaluated using RTK rarefaction, the Chao1 estimator, and Recon v2.1 estimates of unobserved clonotypes. For all TCRbeta clonotypes obtained by the gDNA method from four donors, generation probabilities were computed with OLGA. Held by TCRdb, this immuneACCESS table contains in-frame sequences only and omits some clones. Under half of the omission traces to an unresolved V gene where checked; the cause of the rest is unknown. The V and J calls and the clone size are those of that table, but D and trimming were determined from the DNA. The sample table records about 680,000 clones; 92% of these occur just once. In total, the top ten clones hold 24% of the sample.

V was cut back by 0 bases and J by 2 bases, leaving a gap of 12 bases between them. For CDR1 and CDR2, the germline V gene lists SGHDT and YYEEEE. There are 16 amino acids in the CDR3, from cysteine to phenylalanine inclusive. Only CDR3 DNA remains: 48 bases, in frame from the first base. Of note for this clone: Its antigen specificity is not known. The record has no base qualities; no much larger clone is one base away.

The chain was built from TRBV5-6 and TRBJ2-1, with the D gene call left open. This clonotype was sampled from a man aged 25 to 40 in good health. The material sequenced was naive CD8+ T cells sorted from blood. The cell subset or site label for this specimen denotes: CD45RA+CCR7+. The nucleotide sequence reads as follows: TGTGCCAGCAGCTTGGCGGGTCGGGCGCCCTACAATGAGCAGTTCTTC. The resulting protein is CASSLAGRAPYNEQFF.